The T cell receptor beta chain described here comes from a study of blood T cell repertoires in COVID-19. Study-wide background: COVID-19 samples, acute and convalescent, were from the United States, Italy and Spain.

With V trimmed by 10 bases and J by 1 base, 4 bases remained unmatched. CDR1 is KGHDR and CDR2 is SFDVKD in the germline V gene. There are 13 residues in the CDR3. Original data processing: Amplification of reference gene primers was used by the study to estimate nucleated cell counts. Assay used: immunoSEQ multiplex PCR; TCRdb lists only in-frame clones, some missing. D and trimming come from the DNA, and the V and J calls and clone size come from that table. Here the sample spans about 280,000 clones, approximately 88% being singletons. This clone was detected only a few times. The chain is built from TRBV24-1 and TRBJ2-3, with 7 bases aligning to TRBD2. The sample was peripheral blood. This clonotype originated in a woman in her forties who had recovered from COVID-19. The CDR3: CATGEGGTDTQYF. CDR3 sequence (DNA): TGTGCCACAGGGGAGGGCGGCACAGATACGCAGTATTTT.